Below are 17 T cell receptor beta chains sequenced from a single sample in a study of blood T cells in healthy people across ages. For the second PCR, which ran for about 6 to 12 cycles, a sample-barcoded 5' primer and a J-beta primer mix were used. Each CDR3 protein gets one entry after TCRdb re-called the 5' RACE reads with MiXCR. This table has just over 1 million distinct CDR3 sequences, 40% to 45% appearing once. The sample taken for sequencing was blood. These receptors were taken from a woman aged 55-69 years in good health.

The CDR3 here is CASSLALSRADNYGYTF. The CDR3, as DNA: TGCGCCAGCAGCTTGGCCCTTTCGAGGGCCGACAACTATGGCTACACCTTC. The chain employs TRBV5-1 and TRBJ1-2; D ambiguous. The CDR3 consists of 17 residues. Germline V gene sequence: CDR1 SGHRS, CDR2 YFSETQ. Trimming took 0 bases from V and 2 from J, leaving 17 bases between them. The full variable domain, completed using reference TRBV5-1 and TRBJ1-2, is KAGVTQTPRYLIKTRGQQVTLSCSPISGHRSVSWYQQTPGQGLQFLFEYFSETQRNKGNFPGRFSGRQFSNSRSEMNVSTLELGDSALYLCASSLALSRADNYGYTFGSGTRLTVV.

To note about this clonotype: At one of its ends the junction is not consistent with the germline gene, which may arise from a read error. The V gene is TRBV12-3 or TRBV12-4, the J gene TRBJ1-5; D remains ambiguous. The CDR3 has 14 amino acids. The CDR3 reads CASSLASANQPHHF. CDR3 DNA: TGTGCCAGCAGTTTAGCGTCTGCCAATCAGCCCCACCATTTT.

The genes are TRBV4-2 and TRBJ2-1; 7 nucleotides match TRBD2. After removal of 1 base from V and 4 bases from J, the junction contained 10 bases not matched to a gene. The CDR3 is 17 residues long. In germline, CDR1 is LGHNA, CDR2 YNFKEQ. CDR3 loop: CASSQVSAGVGYNEQFF. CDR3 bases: TGTGCCAGCAGCCAAGTATCCGCGGGAGTTGGTTACAATGAGCAGTTCTTC.

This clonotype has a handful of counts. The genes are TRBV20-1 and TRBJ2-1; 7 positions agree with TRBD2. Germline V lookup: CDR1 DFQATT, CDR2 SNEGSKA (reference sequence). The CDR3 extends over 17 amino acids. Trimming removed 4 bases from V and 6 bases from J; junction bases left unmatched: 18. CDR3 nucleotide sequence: TGCAGTGCTATGGGGGGTTCAGCGGGACCTGGTGGCAATGAGCAGTTCTTC. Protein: CSAMGGSAGPGGNEQFF.

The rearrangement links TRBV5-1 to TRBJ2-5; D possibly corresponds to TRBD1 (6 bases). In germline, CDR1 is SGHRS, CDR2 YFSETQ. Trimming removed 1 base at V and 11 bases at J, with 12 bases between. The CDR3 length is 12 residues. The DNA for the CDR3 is TGCGCCAGCAGCTTGAATAGGCAGGGGCAGTACTTC. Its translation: CASSLNRQGQYF. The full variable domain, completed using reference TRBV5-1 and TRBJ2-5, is KAGVTQTPRYLIKTRGQQVTLSCSPISGHRSVSWYQQTPGQGLQFLFEYFSETQRNKGNFPGRFSGRQFSNSRSEMNVSTLELGDSALYLCASSLNRQGQYFGPGTRLLVL.

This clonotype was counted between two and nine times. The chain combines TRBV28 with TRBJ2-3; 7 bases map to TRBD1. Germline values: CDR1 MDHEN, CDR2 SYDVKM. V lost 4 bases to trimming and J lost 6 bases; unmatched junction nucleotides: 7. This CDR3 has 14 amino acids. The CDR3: CASSSDRVMDTQYF. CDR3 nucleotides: TGTGCCAGCAGTTCCGACAGGGTAATGGATACGCAGTATTTT.

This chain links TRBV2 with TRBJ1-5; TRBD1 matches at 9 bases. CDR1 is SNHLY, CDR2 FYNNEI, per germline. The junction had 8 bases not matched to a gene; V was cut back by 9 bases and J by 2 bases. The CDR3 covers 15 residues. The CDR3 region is CASRSDRGGNQPQHF. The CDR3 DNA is TGTGCCAGTCGTTCGGACAGGGGTGGCAATCAGCCCCAGCATTTT.

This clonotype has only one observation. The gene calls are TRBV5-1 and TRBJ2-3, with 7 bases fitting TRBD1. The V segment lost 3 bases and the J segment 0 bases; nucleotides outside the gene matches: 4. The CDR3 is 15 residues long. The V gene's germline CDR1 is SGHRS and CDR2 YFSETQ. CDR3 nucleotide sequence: TGCGCCAGCAGCTATCCGGGACAGAGCACAGATACGCAGTATTTT. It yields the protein CASSYPGQSTDTQYF.

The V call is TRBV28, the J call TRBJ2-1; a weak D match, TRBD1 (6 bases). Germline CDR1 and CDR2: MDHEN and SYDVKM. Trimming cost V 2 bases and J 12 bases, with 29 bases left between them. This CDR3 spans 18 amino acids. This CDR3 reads CASSLRFPGTSDRAWQFF. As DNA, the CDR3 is TGTGCCAGCAGTTTACGGTTTCCTGGGACATCGGACCGGGCATGGCAGTTCTTC.

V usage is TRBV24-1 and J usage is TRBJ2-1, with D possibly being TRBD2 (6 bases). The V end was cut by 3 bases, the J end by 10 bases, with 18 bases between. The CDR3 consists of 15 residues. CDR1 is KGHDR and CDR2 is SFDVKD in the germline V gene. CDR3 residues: CATSDAGLGNSEQFF. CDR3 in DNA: TGTGCCACCAGTGATGCGGGACTCGGCAACAGCGAGCAGTTCTTC.

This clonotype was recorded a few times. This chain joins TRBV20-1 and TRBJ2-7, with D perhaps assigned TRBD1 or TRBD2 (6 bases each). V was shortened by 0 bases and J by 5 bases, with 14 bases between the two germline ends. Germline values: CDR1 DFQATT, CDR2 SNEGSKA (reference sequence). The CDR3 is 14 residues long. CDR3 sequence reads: CSARDMGGLDEQYF. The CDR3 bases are TGCAGTGCTAGAGATATGGGGGGCCTCGACGAGCAGTACTTC.

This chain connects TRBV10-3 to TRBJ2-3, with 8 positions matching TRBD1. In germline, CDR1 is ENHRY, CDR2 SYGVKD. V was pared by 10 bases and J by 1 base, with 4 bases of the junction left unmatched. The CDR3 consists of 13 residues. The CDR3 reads CARSTGGTDTQYF. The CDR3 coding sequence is TGTGCCAGATCGACAGGGGGCACAGATACGCAGTATTTT.

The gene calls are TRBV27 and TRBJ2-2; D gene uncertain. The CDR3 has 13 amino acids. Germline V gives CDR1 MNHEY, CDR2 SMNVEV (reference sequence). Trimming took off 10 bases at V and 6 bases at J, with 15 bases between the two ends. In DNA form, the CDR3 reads TGTGCCACAACGGGCCAGACCGCCGGGGAGCTGTTTTTT. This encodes CATTGQTAGELFF.

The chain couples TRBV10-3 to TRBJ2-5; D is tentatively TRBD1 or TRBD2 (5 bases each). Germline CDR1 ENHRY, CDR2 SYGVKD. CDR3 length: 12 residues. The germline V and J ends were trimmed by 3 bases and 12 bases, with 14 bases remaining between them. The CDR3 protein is CAISDSGTPKYF. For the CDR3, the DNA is TGTGCCATCAGTGATTCCGGGACGCCTAAGTACTTC.

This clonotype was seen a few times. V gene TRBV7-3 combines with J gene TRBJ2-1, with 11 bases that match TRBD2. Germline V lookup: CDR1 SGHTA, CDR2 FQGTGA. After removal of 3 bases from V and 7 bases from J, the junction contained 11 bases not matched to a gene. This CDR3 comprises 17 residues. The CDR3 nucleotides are TGTGCCAGCAGCTTCTTTGGCGGGACTAGCGGAAGGAATGAGCAGTTCTTC. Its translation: CASSFFGGTSGRNEQFF.

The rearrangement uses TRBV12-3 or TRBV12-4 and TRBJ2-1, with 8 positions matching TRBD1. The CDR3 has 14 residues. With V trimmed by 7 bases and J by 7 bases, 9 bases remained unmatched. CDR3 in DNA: TGTGCCAGCAAACCACCGGGACAGGCAAATGAGCAGTTCTTC. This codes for CASKPPGQANEQFF.

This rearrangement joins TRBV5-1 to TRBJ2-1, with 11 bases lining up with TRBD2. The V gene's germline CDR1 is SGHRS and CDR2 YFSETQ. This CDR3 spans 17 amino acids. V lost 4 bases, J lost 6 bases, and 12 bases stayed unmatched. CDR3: CASSPSPLAGGRNEQFF. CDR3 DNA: TGCGCCAGCAGCCCAAGTCCTTTAGCGGGGGGGCGCAATGAGCAGTTCTTC.